The clone carrying this TCR beta chain appeared a single time. The sample comes from a study of circulating and synovial CD4+ cells in juvenile arthritis. CDR3 length: 14 amino acids. Germline CDR1 and CDR2: SNHLY and FYNNEI. V shed 6 bases and J shed 4 bases, with 12 bases lying between them. TCRdb's table, derived via immunoSEQ multiplex PCR, lists solely in-frame clones and lacks some. The table includes 1,200 or so clones, about 87% detected once. The gene calls are TRBV2 and TRBJ1-4; the D gene is possibly TRBD1 (6 bases). The sequence was obtained from a human patient with juvenile idiopathic arthritis. Some clones in this sample may be carry-over from other donors' samples. The specimen sequenced was HLA-DR+ CD4+ T cells from blood. Subset denoted: circulating pathogenic-like lymphocytes, sorted as HLA-DR+CD14-CD3+CD4+CD25low/- blood T cells. CDR3 nucleotide sequence: TGTGCCAGCAGAAAGAGGACAGATAATGAAAAACTGTTTTTT. This codes for CASRKRTDNEKLFF. Variable domain in full (rest from reference TRBV2 and TRBJ1-4): EPEVTQTPSHQVTQMGQEVILRCVPISNHLYFYWYRQILGQKVEFLVSFYNNEISEKSEIFDDQFSVERPDGSNFTLKIRSTKLEDSAMYFCASRKRTDNEKLFFGSGTQLSVL.